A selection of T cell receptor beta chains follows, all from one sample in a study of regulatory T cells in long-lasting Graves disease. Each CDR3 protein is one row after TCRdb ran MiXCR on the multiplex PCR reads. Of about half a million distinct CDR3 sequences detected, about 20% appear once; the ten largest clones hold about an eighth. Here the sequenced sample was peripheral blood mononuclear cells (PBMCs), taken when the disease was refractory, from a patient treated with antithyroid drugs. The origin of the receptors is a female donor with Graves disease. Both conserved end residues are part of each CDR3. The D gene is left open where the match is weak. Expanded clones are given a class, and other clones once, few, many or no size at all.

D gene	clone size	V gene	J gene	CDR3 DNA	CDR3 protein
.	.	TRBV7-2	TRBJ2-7	TGTGCCAGCAGCCCTCGACGAAGGGAGCAGTACTTC	CASSPRRREQYF
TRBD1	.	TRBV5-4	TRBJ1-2	TGTGCCAGCAGCCCAATGGACAGGGGAAACTATGGCTACACCTTC	CASSPMDRGNYGYTF
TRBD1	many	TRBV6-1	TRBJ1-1	TGTGCCAGCAGTGACAGGGACAGGGAGCACACTGAAGCTTTCTTT	CASSDRDREHTEAFF
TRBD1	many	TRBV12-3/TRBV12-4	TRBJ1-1	TGTGCCAGCAGTACCGCACGCGACAGGGTGAACACTGAAGCTTTCTTT	CASSTARDRVNTEAFF
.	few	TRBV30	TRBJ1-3	TGTGCCTGGGATCGGAGCTCTGGAAACACCATATATTTT	CAWDRSSGNTIYF
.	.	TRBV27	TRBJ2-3	TGTGCCAGCAGTTCGCGACTAGCAGATACGCAGTATTTT	CASSSRLADTQYF
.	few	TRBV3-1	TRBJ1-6	TGTGCCAGCAGCCAATTGCTTCAAGGGGACCTGGGGTCACCCCTCCACTTT	CASSQLLQGDLGSPLHF
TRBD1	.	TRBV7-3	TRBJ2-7	TGTGCCAGCAGCCCACTGGGACAGGGGGATACGGAGCAGTACTTC	CASSPLGQGDTEQYF
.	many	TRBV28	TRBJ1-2	TGTGCCAGCAGCTTCGGATCTAACTATGGCTACACCTTC	CASSFGSNYGYTF
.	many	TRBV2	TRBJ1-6	TGTGCCAGCAGTCCGGACGGACTTTCCTATAATTCACCCCTCCACTTT	CASSPDGLSYNSPLHF
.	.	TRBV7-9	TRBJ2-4	TGTGCCAGCAGCTTGAACAGGGTCGGTAGAAACATTCAGTACTTC	CASSLNRVGRNIQYF
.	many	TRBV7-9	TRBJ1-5	TGTGCCAGCAGCTCCGGACCCCGGGGAAGCAATCAGCCCCAGCATTTT	CASSSGPRGSNQPQHF
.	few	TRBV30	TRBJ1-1	TGTGCCTGGAGTGTACAGATTGAAGCTTTCTTT	CAWSVQIEAFF
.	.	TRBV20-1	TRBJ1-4	TGCAGTGCTACGCCTCGGGGGATAAATGAAAAACTGTTTTTT	CSATPRGINEKLFF
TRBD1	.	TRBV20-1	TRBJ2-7	TGCAGTGCTAGAGATGGGGACAGGGGGAGCTCCTACGAGCAGTACTTC	CSARDGDRGSSYEQYF
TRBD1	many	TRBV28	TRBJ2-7	TGTGCCAGCAGTTCGACAGGGGGCGGTTACGAGCAGTACTTC	CASSSTGGGYEQYF
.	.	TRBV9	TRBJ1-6	TGTGCCAGCAGCCCTAGGAGGGAAGATTCACCCCTCCACTTT	CASSPRREDSPLHF